The source of this T cell receptor beta chain is a study of T-cell reconstitution after alpha-beta-depleted transplantation in children. Only a few counts were recorded for this clonotype. It was with unique molecular identifiers that the TCRbeta library was prepared. TCRdb ran MiXCR on the PCR reads and lists one entry per CDR3 protein. This sample has 250,000 to 400,000 distinct CDR3 sequences; over 20% occur once, and the top ten carry approximately 11%. Looked up from germline, CDR1 is MGHRA and CDR2 is YSYEKL. V was pared by 4 bases and J by 15 bases, with 28 bases between. The CDR3 has 17 amino acids.

The chain uses TRBV4-1 and TRBJ1-6, with TRBD1 as a possible D gene (6 bases). Sequenced here: PBMCs, mostly from graft donor cells, sampled 180 days after TCRalphabeta/CD19-depleted stem cell transplant. The clonotype was recovered from a male patient younger than 18 who had a stem cell transplant for acute lymphoblastic leukemia, so the T cells may come from the graft donor. The CDR3 DNA is TGCGCCAGCAGCCCTCCGCGCCGATACAGGGATCCTCACCTCCTCCACTTT. It yields the protein CASSPPRRYRDPHLLHF.